This is a list of T cell receptor beta chains from one sample in a study of blood T cell repertoires in COVID-19. TCRdb's copy holds only in-frame clones and misses some; the assay was immunoSEQ multiplex PCR. The sample includes 210,000 or so clones, about four fifths seen only once; the top ten take around 9%. Sequenced material: PBMCs or T cells enriched from blood (not recorded which). The receptors were gathered from a woman aged 45-65 years with acute COVID-19. Each CDR3 is given without its conserved first and last residue.

J gene | V gene | CDR3 length | CDR3 protein
TRBJ2-2 | TRBV4-3 | 17 | ASSQDSTSGRVGAGELF
TRBJ1-1 | TRBV12-3/TRBV12-4 | 11 | ASSRYYDTEAF
TRBJ2-7 | TRBV18 | 12 | ASSPISGMDTQY
TRBJ2-3 | TRBV27 | 11 | ASKGGAADTQY
TRBJ2-7 | TRBV6-1 | 13 | ASSESGTNSYEQY
TRBJ1-6 | TRBV28 | 14 | ASSAEAGPNNSPLH
TRBJ1-2 | TRBV5-1 | 11 | ASSATGKYGYT
TRBJ2-1 | TRBV19 | 12 | ASKGDASYNEQF
TRBJ2-1 | TRBV5-4 | 13 | ASSLVQITYNEQF
TRBJ2-5 | TRBV9 | 14 | ASSVGAGLYQETQY
TRBJ1-3 | TRBV7-2 | 15 | ATSDGQGLASGNTIY
TRBJ1-4 | TRBV28 | 12 | ASSLLGPGEKLF
TRBJ2-1 | TRBV5-6 | 12 | ASSFSLSGDEQF
TRBJ1-1 | TRBV6-5 | 12 | ASRRTGTNTEAF
TRBJ2-5 | TRBV5-1 | 12 | ASSLEGGQETQY
TRBJ2-1 | TRBV5-4 | 13 | ASSFGLAGVDEQF
TRBJ2-7 | TRBV29-1 | 10 | SGGQGAHEQY
TRBJ1-2 | TRBV7-2 | 12 | ASSPRTGHYGYT
TRBJ2-7 | TRBV5-1 | 11 | ASSLDFSYEQY
TRBJ1-2 | TRBV5-1 | 11 | ASTSGQAYGYT
TRBJ1-5 | TRBV11-2 | 12 | ASSSQVYNQPQH
TRBJ2-2 | TRBV7-9 | 11 | ASSPDRPGELF
TRBJ1-1 | TRBV2 | 13 | ASSRDIRADTEAF
TRBJ1-5 | TRBV27 | 12 | ASSYRDSNQPQH
TRBJ1-1 | TRBV28 | 13 | ASRVLGRMNTEAF
TRBJ2-2 | TRBV5-6 | 13 | ASRTIAGGFGELF
TRBJ2-7 | TRBV19 | 11 | ASSIDMAGEQY
TRBJ2-3 | TRBV27 | 13 | ASSRQAPSTDTQY
TRBJ1-2 | TRBV24-1 | 9 | ATSDSSGYT
TRBJ1-1 | TRBV4-3 | 13 | ASSQDSAGRTEAF
TRBJ2-7 | TRBV14 | 14 | ASSPLLGGSSYEQY
TRBJ1-4 | TRBV7-9 | 13 | ASSEDSPTNEKLF
TRBJ1-1 | TRBV12-3/TRBV12-4 | 11 | ASINNMNTEAF
TRBJ1-4 | TRBV5-1 | 12 | ASSSPGDRGKLF
TRBJ2-5 | TRBV5-1 | 17 | ASSLVWQGYRSSQETQY
TRBJ1-5 | TRBV19 | 15 | ASSIDPQYRGHQPQH
TRBJ1-1 | TRBV7-2 | 12 | ASSLSVMNTEAF
TRBJ2-1 | TRBV12-3/TRBV12-4 | 11 | ASSGGTYNEQF
TRBJ1-2 | TRBV30 | 13 | AWSGTGGLGYGYT
TRBJ2-7 | TRBV24-1 | 13 | ATSDSRGLPYEQY
TRBJ2-1 | TRBV19 | 14 | ASRKITGGSYNEQF
TRBJ2-7 | TRBV7-8 | 10 | ASSLDGGEQY
TRBJ2-1 | TRBV27 | 14 | ASSLSASGVGIEQF
TRBJ2-1 | TRBV7-9 | 16 | ASSSPHSSVDRDNEQF
TRBJ1-2 | TRBV7-8 | 11 | ASSRTGSYGYT
TRBJ1-5 | TRBV7-2 | 11 | ASSLVFNQPQH
TRBJ2-2 | TRBV4-3 | 13 | ASSQATGISGELF
TRBJ1-5 | TRBV7-2 | 15 | ASSLGPGQGGSQPQH
TRBJ2-1 | TRBV11-2 | 13 | ASSLGLAEGNEQF
TRBJ1-1 | TRBV9 | 11 | ASSVTGVTEAF
TRBJ2-2 | TRBV4-3 | 14 | ASSQIRGGDTGELF
TRBJ1-2 | TRBV5-4 | 10 | ASSLEAGGYT
TRBJ1-2 | TRBV9 | 14 | ASSVSSWGQGNGYT
TRBJ2-7 | TRBV10-3 | 13 | AISEGTGGSYEQY
TRBJ2-7 | TRBV18 | 12 | ASSPVTGTYEQY
TRBJ2-2 | TRBV4-2 | 15 | ASSRRIQGAGTGELF
TRBJ2-7 | TRBV10-3 | 13 | AISDSGAPSLEQY
TRBJ2-7 | TRBV7-9 | 12 | ASSLTGGFHEQY